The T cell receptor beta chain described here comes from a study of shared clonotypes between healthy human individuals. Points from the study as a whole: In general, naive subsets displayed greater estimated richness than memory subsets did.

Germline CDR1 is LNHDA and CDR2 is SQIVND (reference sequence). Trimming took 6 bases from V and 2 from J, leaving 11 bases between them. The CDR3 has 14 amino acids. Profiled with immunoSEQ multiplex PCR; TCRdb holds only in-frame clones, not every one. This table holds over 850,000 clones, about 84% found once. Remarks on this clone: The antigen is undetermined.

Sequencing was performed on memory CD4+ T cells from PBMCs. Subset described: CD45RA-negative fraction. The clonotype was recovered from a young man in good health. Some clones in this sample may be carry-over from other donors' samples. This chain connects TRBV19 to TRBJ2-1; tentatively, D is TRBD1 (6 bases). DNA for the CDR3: TGTGCCAGTAGCTCGGGACACACCTACAATGAGCAGTTCTTC. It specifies CASSSGHTYNEQFF.